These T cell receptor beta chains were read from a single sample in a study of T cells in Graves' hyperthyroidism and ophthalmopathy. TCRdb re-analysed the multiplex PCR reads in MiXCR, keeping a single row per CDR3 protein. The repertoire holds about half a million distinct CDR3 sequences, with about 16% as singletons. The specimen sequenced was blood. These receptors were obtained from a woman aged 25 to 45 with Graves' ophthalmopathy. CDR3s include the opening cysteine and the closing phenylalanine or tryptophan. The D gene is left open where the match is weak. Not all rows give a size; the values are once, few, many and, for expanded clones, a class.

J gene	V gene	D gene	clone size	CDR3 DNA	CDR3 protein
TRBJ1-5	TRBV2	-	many	TGTGCCAGCAGTGTCATGGGTGATCAGCCCCAGCATTTT	CASSVMGDQPQHF
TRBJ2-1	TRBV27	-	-	TGTGCCAGCAGGCAGGGGGCGGGGGGATCTGATGAGCAGTTCTTC	CASRQGAGGSDEQFF
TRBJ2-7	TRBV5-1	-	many	TGCGCCAGCAGCTTGTTGGGGACGGGGTTCTACGAGCAGTACTTC	CASSLLGTGFYEQYF
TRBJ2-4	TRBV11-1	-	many	TGTGCCAGCAGCTCAAGAGTAGCCAAAAACATTCAGTACTTC	CASSSRVAKNIQYF
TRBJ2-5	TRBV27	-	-	TGTGCCAGCAGTTTATTTGATCAACAGGCCTTCCGCAAGACCCAGTACTTC	CASSLFDQQAFRKTQYF
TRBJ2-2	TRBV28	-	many	TGTGCCAGCAAGGTGAACACCGGGGAGCTGTTTTTT	CASKVNTGELFF
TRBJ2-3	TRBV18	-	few	TGTGCCAGCTCACCCCCGCGCGACTATGGGAATACGCAGTATTTT	CASSPPRDYGNTQYF
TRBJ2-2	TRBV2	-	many	TGTGCCAGCAGTGACCTGATATCCGGGGAGCTGTTTTTT	CASSDLISGELFF
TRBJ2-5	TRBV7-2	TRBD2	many	TGTGCCAGCAGCTTAGGATTCGACAGCGGGAGACGTTATTCGCGAGAGACCCAGTACTTC	CASSLGFDSGRRYSRETQYF
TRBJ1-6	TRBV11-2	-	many	TGTGCCAGCAGCTTAGATCCCGGAGGGAATTCACCCCTCCACTTT	CASSLDPGGNSPLHF
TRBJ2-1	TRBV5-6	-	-	TGTGCCAGCAGCTTGTCGCTAGCAATCAATGAGCAGTTCTTC	CASSLSLAINEQFF
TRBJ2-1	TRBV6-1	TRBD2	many	TGTGCCAGCAGTCTAGCGGGAGGCCGTTACAATGAGCAGTTCTTC	CASSLAGGRYNEQFF
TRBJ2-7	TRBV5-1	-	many	TGCGCCAGCAGCTTGGGTCAGGCAGGGATTAGTTACGAGCAGTACTTC	CASSLGQAGISYEQYF
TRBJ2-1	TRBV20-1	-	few	TGCAGCAGTATGCGAGAGGCGGGCAATGAGCAGTTCTTC	CSSMREAGNEQFF
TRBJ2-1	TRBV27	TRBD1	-	TGTGCCAGCAGCCGAACAGGGGTGACTGAGCAGTTCTTC	CASSRTGVTEQFF
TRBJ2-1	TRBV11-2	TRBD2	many	TGTGCCAGCAGCTTACCGTTTTTAGCGGGAGGACCCGGAAGCTCCTACAATGAGCAGTTCTTC	CASSLPFLAGGPGSSYNEQFF
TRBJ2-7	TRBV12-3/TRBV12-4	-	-	TGTGCCAGCGGGGCACAAAACTACGAGAAGTACTTC	CASGAQNYEKYF
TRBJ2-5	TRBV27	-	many	TGTGCCAGCAGTTTATGGGGGGATCAAGAGACCCAGTACTTC	CASSLWGDQETQYF
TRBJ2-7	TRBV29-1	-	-	TGCAGCGTTGGGTTTTTAGTAGGGCATGCCTACGAGCAGTACTTC	CSVGFLVGHAYEQYF
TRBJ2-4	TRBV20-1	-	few	TGCAGTGCCCCCCCTCCGGGGGAAAACATTCAGTACTTC	CSAPPPGENIQYF
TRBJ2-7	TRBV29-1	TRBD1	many	TGCAGCGTTGAAGGGACCGGGACAGCTAACTACGAGCAGTACTTC	CSVEGTGTANYEQYF
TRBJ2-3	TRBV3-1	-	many	TGTGCCAGCAGCCAGAACAGACTCACAGATACGCAGTATTTT	CASSQNRLTDTQYF
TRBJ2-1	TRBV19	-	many	TGTGCCAGTAGCCTTCCGCTCAAAGGTAGGGAGCAGTTCTTC	CASSLPLKGREQFF
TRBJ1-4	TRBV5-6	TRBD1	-	TGTGCCAGCAGCTTTCAGGGGGCCAATGAAAAACTGTTTTTT	CASSFQGANEKLFF
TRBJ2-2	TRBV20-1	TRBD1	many	TGCAGTGCTAGAGACCCCGGGACAGGCTCAGAGGAGCTGTTTTTT	CSARDPGTGSEELFF
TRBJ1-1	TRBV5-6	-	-	TGTGCCAGCAGCTTGGATCTGGAGACCACTGAAGCTTTCTTT	CASSLDLETTEAFF
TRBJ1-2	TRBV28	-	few	TGTGCCAGCTACGAAGGGGTCCTCTATGGCTACACCTTC	CASYEGVLYGYTF
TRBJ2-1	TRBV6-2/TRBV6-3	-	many	TGTGCCAGCAGAGTGAGGGTTACCAGAGCAGACAATGAGCAGTTCTTC	CASRVRVTRADNEQFF
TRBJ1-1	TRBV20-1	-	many	TGCAGTGCTCCACAGGGCACCATGAACACTGAAGCTTTCTTT	CSAPQGTMNTEAFF
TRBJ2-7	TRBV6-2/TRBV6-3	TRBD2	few	TGTGCCAGCAGATCCCAGCGGGAGAATATCCACGAGCAGTACTTC	CASRSQRENIHEQYF
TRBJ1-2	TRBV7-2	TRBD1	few	TGTGCCAGCAGCCCACCCGACAGGGTTCCCCCCCAAGGCTACACCTTC	CASSPPDRVPPQGYTF
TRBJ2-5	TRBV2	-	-	TGTGCCAGCAGTGAAGGGGGCTCGGAGACCCAGTACTTC	CASSEGGSETQYF
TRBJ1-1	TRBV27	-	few	TGTGCCAGCAGTTCCATGGCAAACACTGAAGCTTTCTTT	CASSSMANTEAFF
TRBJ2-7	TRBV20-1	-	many	TGCAGTGCTAGAGATCAGGGTCAGACGGGCTACGAGCAGTACTTC	CSARDQGQTGYEQYF
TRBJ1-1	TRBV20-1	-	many	TGCAGTGCTAGAGAAAGGGGGGGCCGCCCTGAAGCTTTCTTT	CSARERGGRPEAFF
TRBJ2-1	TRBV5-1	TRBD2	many	TGCGCCAGCAGCTTGGCTGGCCTAGCGGGTAACAATGAGCAGTTCTTC	CASSLAGLAGNNEQFF
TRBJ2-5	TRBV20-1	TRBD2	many	TGCAGTGCTAAAGGGACTAGCGGGACTGGGACCCAGTACTTC	CSAKGTSGTGTQYF
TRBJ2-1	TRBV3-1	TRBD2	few	TGTGCCAGCAGCCTTCGGACTAGCGGGATTAACAATGAGCAGTTCTTC	CASSLRTSGINNEQFF
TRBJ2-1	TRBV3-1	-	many	TGTGCCAGCAGCCCGAGAATGGCTAGCGTAGGGCGGGATGAGCAGTTCTTC	CASSPRMASVGRDEQFF
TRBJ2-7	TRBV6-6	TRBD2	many	TGTGCCAGCAGTTACTCCCTAGCGGGAGAACCGCAGTACTTC	CASSYSLAGEPQYF
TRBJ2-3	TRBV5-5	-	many	TGTGCCAGCAGCTTACCGACTCGCGGAGCAGATACGCAGTATTTT	CASSLPTRGADTQYF
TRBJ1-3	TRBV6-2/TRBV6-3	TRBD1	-	TGTGCCAGCATCTCGGACAGGGCTGGAAACACCATATATTTT	CASISDRAGNTIYF
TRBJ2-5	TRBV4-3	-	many	TGCGCCAACAGCCAAGGGGAGGCGGAGACCCAGTACTTC	CANSQGEAETQYF
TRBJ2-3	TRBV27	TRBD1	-	TGTGCCAGCAGTTTATCGAGAAGTTCCAGGGGGCGCAGTTGGCGACATACGCAGTATTTT	CASSLSRSSRGRSWRHTQYF
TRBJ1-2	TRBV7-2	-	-	TGTGCCAGCAGCCGCGTTATCATGGGGGGTCAGGGCTACACCTTC	CASSRVIMGGQGYTF
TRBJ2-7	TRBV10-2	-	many	TGCGCCAGCAGTGGGACTTACTCGACCGAGCAGTACTTC	CASSGTYSTEQYF
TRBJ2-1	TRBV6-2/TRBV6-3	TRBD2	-	TGTGCCAGCAGTTACCCCCTAGCGGGAGGGCCTGGGGCCTACAATGAGCAGTTCTTC	CASSYPLAGGPGAYNEQFF
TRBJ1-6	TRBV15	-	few	TGTGCCACCAGCAGAGATTTGGCCAGCTATAATTCACCCCTCCACTTT	CATSRDLASYNSPLHF
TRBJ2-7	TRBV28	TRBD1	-	TGTGCCAGCAGTGAACAGGGGCAAAGCTCCTACGAGCAGTACTTC	CASSEQGQSSYEQYF
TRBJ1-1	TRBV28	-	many	TGTGCCAGCAAGTCAGGGCGCACTGAAGCTTTCTTT	CASKSGRTEAFF
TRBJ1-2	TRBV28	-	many	TGTGCCAGCACCAAACCCCCAAGCTATGGCTACACCTTC	CASTKPPSYGYTF
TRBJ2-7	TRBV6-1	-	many	TGTGCCAGCAGTGCCCGAACGGGACAACCCTACGAGCAGTACTTC	CASSARTGQPYEQYF
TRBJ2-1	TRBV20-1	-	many	TGCAGTGCCCCCGAGGGAGACTCCTGGGCCCCCAATGAGCAGTTCTTC	CSAPEGDSWAPNEQFF